The T cell receptor beta chain under discussion was sequenced for a study of metastatic and nonmetastatic thyroid tumors. Study information: It was across blood and tumor or nodule tissue from malignant and benign thyroid patients that repertoires were compared. Findings and caveats of the study: Malignant tumors reportedly showed significantly higher TCR beta diversity than benign nodules in both blood and tumor.

Through MiXCR, TCRdb re-clonotyped the PCR reads. The sample holds about 19,000 clones, roughly 33% seen once. The germline V and J ends were trimmed by 6 bases and 7 bases, with 13 bases remaining between them. The CDR3 extends over 13 amino acids. CDR1 and CDR2 (germline): LNHDA, SQIVND (reference sequence). Not a single patient had been given any form of treatment at any point before undergoing thyroid surgery. About this clone: Its antigen is currently unknown.

Input material: adjacent normal tissue. The origin of this receptor is a female donor with papillary thyroid cancer or a benign thyroid nodule (not recorded which). Some clones in this sample may be carry-over from other donors' samples. The chain uses TRBV19 and TRBJ1-5, with TRBD1 as a possible D gene (5 bases). CDR3 region: CASSRDLGQPQHF. Here the CDR3 DNA reads TGTGCCAGTAGCCGGGACCTGGGGCAGCCCCAGCATTTT.